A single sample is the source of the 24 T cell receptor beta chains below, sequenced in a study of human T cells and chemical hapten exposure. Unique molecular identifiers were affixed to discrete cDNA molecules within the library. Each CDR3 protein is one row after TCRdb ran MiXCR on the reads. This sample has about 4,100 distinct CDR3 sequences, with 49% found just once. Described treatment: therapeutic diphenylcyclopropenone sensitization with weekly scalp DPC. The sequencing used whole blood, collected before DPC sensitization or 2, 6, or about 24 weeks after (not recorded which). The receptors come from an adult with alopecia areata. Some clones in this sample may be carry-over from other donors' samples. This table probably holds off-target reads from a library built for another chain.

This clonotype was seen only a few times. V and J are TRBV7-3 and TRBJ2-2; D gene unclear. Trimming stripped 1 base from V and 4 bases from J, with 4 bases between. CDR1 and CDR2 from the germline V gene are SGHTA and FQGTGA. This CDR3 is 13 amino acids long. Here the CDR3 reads CASSLIGTGELFF. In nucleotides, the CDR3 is TGTGCCAGCAGCTTAATCGGCACCGGGGAGCTGTTTTTT.

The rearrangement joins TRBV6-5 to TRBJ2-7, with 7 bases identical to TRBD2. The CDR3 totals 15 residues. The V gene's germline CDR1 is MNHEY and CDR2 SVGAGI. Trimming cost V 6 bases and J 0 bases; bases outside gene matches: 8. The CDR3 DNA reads TGTGCCAGCAGGAGAGCGGGGCCTACCTCCTACGAGCAGTACTTC. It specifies CASRRAGPTSYEQYF.

CDR3 amino acids: CASSRDNTDTQYF. The CDR3 region has the DNA TGTGCCAGCAGTCGGGACAACACAGATACGCAGTATTTT. The V and J genes are TRBV6-2 or TRBV6-3 and TRBJ2-3; weak D call: TRBD1 (6 bases). This CDR3 has 13 amino acids. In germline, CDR1 is MNHEY, CDR2 SVGEGT. The ends were cut back, 5 bases at V and 2 bases at J, with 8 bases in the middle.

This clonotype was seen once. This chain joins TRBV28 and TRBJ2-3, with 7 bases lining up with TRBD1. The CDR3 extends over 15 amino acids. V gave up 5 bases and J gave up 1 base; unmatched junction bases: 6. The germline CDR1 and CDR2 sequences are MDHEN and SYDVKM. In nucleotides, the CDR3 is TGTGCCAGCAGTCCCCAGGGGGAAGGCACAGATACGCAGTATTTT. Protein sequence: CASSPQGEGTDTQYF.

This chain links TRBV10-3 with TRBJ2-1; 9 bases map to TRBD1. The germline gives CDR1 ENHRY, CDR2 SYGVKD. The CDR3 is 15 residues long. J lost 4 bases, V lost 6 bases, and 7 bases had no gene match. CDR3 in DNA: TGTGCCATCAGACCCGACAGGGGGACTTACAATGAGCAGTTCTTC. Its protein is CAIRPDRGTYNEQFF.

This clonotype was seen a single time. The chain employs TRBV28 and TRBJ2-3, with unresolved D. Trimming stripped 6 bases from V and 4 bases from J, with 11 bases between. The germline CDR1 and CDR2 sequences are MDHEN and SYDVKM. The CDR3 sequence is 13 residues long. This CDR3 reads CASSPGRSDTQYF. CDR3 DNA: TGTGCCAGCAGCCCAGGACGTTCAGATACGCAGTATTTT. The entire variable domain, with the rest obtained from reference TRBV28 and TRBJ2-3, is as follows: DVKVTQSSRYLVKRTGEKVFLECVQDMDHENMFWYRQDPGLGLRLIYFSYDVKMKEKGDIPEGYSVSREKKERFSLILESASTNQTSMYLCASSPGRSDTQYFGPGTRLTVL.

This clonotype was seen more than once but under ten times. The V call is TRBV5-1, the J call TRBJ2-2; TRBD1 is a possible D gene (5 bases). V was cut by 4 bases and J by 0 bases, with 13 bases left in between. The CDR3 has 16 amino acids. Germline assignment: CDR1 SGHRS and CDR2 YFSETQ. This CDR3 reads CASSLKGFANTGELFF. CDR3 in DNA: TGCGCCAGCAGCCTAAAGGGGTTCGCGAACACCGGGGAGCTGTTTTTT.

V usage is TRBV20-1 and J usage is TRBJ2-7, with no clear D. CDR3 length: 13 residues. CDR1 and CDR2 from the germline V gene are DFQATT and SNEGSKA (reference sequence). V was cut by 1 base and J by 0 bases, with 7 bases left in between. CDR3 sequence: CSARGLLSYEQYF. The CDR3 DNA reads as TGCAGTGCTAGAGGACTGCTCTCCTACGAGCAGTACTTC.

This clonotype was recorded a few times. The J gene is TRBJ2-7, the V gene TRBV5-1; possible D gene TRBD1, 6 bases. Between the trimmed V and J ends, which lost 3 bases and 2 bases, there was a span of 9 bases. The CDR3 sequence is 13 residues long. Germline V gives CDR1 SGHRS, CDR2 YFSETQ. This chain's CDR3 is CASSWDKAYEQYF. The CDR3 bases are TGCGCCAGCAGCTGGGACAAAGCCTACGAGCAGTACTTC.

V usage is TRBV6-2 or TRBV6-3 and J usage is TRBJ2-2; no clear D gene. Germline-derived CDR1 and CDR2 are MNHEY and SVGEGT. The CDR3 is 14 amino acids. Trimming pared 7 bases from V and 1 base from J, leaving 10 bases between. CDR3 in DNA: TGTGCCAGCAAAGTAGACGAGAACACCGGGGAGCTGTTTTTT. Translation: CASKVDENTGELFF.

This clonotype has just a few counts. The CDR3 coding sequence is TGTGCCAGCAGTTTAAACAGGGGAGAGGATACGCAGTATTTT. It encodes CASSLNRGEDTQYF. The rearrangement joins TRBV27 to TRBJ2-3; the match to TRBD1 covers 7 bases. Germline CDR1 MNHEY, CDR2 SMNVEV (reference sequence). V dropped 2 bases and J dropped 6; count of bases not matched to a gene: 5. The CDR3 is 14 amino acids.

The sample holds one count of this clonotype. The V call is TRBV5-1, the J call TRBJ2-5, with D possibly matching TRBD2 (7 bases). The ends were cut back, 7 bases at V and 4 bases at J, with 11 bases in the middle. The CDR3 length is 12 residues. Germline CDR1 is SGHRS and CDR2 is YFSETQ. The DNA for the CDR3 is TGCGCCAGCGGGGGGGCCGGAGAGACCCAGTACTTC. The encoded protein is CASGGAGETQYF.

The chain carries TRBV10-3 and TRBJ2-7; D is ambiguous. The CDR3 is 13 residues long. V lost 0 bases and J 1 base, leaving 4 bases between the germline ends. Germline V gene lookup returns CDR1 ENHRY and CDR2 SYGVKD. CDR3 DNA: TGTGCCATCAGTGAGTCCCTATCCTACGAGCAGTACTTC. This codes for CAISESLSYEQYF.

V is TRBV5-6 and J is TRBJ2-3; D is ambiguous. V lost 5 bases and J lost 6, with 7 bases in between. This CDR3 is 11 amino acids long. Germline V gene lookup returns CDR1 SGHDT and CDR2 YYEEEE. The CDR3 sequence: CASSASDTQYF. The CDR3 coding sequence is TGTGCCAGCAGTGCTAGTGATACGCAGTATTTT.

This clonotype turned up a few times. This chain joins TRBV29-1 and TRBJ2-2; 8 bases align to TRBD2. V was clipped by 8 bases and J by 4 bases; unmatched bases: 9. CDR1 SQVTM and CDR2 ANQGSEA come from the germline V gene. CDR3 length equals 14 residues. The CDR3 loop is CSPEREKGTGELFF. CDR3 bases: TGCAGCCCGGAGCGGGAGAAGGGCACCGGGGAGCTGTTTTTT.

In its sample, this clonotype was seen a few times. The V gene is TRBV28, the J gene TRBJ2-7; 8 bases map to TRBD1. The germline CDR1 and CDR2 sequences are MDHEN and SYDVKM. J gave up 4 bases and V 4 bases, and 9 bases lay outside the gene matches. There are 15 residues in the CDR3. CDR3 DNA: TGTGCCAGCAGTTCCTCGTCGACAGGGGAGTACGAGCAGTACTTC. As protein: CASSSSSTGEYEQYF.

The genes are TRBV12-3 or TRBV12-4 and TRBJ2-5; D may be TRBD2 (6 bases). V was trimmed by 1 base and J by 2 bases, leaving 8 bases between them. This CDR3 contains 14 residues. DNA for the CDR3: TGTGCCAGCAGTTTAGGGAGGGGTCAAGAGACCCAGTACTTC. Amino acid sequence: CASSLGRGQETQYF.

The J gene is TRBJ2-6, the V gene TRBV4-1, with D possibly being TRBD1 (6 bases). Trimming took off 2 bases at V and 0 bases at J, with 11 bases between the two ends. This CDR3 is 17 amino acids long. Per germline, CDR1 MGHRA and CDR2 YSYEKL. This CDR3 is CASSQTRTVSGANVLTF. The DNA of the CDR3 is TGCGCCAGCAGCCAAACCCGGACAGTCTCTGGGGCCAACGTCCTGACTTTC.

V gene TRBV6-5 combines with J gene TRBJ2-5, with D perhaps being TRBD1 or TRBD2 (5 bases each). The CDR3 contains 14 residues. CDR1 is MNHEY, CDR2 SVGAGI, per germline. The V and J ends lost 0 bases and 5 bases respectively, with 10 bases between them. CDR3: CASSYSFEGETQYF. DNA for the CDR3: TGTGCCAGCAGTTACTCCTTTGAGGGGGAGACCCAGTACTTC.

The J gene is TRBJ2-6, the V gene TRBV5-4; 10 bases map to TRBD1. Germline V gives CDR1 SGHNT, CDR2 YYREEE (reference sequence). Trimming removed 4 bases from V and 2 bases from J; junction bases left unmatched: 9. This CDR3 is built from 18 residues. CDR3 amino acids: CASSRRQGASAGANVLTF. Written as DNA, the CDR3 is TGTGCCAGCAGCCGACGACAGGGGGCCTCGGCTGGGGCCAACGTCCTGACTTTC.

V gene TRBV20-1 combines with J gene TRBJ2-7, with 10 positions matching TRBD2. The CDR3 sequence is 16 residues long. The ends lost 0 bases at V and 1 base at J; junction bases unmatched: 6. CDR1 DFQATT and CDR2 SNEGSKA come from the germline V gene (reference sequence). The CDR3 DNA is TGCAGTGCTAGAGATGGTAGCGGGGGGCTTTCCTACGAGCAGTACTTC. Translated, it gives CSARDGSGGLSYEQYF.

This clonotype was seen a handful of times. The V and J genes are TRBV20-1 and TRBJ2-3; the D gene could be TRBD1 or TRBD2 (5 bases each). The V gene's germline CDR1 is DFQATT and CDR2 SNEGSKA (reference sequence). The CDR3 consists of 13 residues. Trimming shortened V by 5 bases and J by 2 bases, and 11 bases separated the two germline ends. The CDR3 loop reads CSAGDHYTDTQYF. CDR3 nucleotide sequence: TGCAGTGCTGGGGACCATTACACAGATACGCAGTATTTT.

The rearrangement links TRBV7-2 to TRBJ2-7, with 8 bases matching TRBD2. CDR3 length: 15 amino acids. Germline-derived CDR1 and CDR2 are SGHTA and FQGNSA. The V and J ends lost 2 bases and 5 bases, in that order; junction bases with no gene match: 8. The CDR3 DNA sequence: TGTGCCAGCAGCTTAAGAGCGGGGGACAAGAACGAGCAGTACTTC. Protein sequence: CASSLRAGDKNEQYF.

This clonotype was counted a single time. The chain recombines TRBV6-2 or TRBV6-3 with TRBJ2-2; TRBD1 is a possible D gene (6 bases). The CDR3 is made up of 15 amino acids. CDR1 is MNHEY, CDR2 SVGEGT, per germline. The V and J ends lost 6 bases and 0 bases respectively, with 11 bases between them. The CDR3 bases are TGTGCCAGCAGCCGACGGACAGCGAACACCGGGGAGCTGTTTTTT. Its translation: CASSRRTANTGELFF.